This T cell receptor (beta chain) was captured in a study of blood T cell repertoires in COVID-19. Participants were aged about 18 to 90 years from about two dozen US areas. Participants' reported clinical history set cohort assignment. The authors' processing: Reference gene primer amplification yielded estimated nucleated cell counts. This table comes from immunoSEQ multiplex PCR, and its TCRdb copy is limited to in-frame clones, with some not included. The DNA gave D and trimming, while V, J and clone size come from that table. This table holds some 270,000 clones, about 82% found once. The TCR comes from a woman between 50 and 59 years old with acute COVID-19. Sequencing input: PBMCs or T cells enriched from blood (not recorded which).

CDR3 loop: CASSPGDTDTQYF. CDR3 nucleotide sequence: TGTGCCAGCTCACCAGGAGACACAGATACGCAGTATTTT. This chain uses TRBV18 with TRBJ2-3; D unresolved. The ends were cut back, 2 bases at V and 2 bases at J, with 5 bases in the middle. Germline V lookup: CDR1 KGHSH, CDR2 LQKENI. The length of the CDR3 is 13 residues.